This TCR beta chain appears in the sequencing data of a study of blood T cell repertoires in COVID-19. Per the authors' pipeline: Cell counts per sample came from amplifying reference gene primers. The data were produced by immunoSEQ multiplex PCR, yet TCRdb's version contains in-frame clones alone and is incomplete. V and J calls and clone size follow that table, whereas D and trimming were derived from the DNA. The sample carries nearly 350,000 clones, around four fifths recorded once. This CDR3 spans 15 amino acids. With 4 bases clipped from V and 5 bases from J, the junction kept 12 bases outside the gene matches. Germline-derived CDR1 and CDR2 are SGHRS and YFSETQ.

Sample: peripheral blood. This rearrangement joins TRBV5-1 to TRBJ2-7; 7 bases line up with TRBD2. The source of this sequence is a man between 25 and 39 years old with active or convalescent COVID-19. CDR3 bases: TGCGCCAGCAGCCCCAATCCAGCGGGGTCGGACGAGCAGTACTTC. Encoded protein: CASSPNPAGSDEQYF.